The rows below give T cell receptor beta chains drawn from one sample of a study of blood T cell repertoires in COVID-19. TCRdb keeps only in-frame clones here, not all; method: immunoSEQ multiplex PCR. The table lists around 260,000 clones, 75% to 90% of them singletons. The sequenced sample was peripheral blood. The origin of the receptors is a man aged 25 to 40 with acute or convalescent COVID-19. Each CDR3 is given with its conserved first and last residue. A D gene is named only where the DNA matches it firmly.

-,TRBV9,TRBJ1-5,TGTGCCAGCAGCAGAGACGGGTATCAGCCCCAGCATTTT,CASSRDGYQPQHF
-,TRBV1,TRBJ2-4,TGCACCAGCAGCCAAGGTCCGGGAGCAGCCAAAAACATTCAGTACTTC,CTSSQGPGAAKNIQYF
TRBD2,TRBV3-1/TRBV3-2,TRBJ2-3,TGTGCCAGCAGCCAACATACGAAGCCGGAGGGACTAGCGGGGACCTACCAGGCAGATACGCAGTATTTT,CASSQHTKPEGLAGTYQADTQYF
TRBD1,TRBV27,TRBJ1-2,TGTGCCAGCAGTAAGCCGGGACAGGGGGCACGGGGCTACACCTTC,CASSKPGQGARGYTF
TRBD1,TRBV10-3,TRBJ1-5,TGTGCCATCAGTGATGAGTTGGGGGACAGTAATCAGCCCCAGCATTTT,CAISDELGDSNQPQHF
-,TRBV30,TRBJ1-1,TGTGCCTGGAGTCGTGAGGCCACTGAAGCTTTCTTT,CAWSREATEAFF
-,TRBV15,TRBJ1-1,TGTGCCACCAGCAGAGATCGGGCGGGCGGCCGTTTCGCTTTCTTT,CATSRDRAGGRFAFF
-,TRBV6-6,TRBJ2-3,TGTGCCAGCCGTGGGGGGGGGCTCCTCCCAGATACGCAGTATTTT,CASRGGGLLPDTQYF
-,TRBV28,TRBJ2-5,TGTGCCAGCAGTTTAAGGAACTACAGGGATCAAGAGACCCAGTACTTC,CASSLRNYRDQETQYF
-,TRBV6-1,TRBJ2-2,TGTGCCAGCACCTACTTCGACACCGGGGAGCTGTTTTTT,CASTYFDTGELFF